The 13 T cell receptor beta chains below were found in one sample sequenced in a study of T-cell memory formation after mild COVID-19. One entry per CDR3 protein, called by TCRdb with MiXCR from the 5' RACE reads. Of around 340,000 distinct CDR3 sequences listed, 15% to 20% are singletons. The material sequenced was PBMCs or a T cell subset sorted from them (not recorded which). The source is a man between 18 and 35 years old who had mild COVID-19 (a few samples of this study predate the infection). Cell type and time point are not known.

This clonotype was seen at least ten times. CDR3 in amino acids: CASSLQVNTEAFF. The CDR3 bases are TGTGCCAGCAGTTTACAGGTGAACACTGAAGCTTTCTTT. This sequence joins TRBV12-3 or TRBV12-4 and TRBJ1-1; D gene unclear. V was shortened by 2 bases and J by 0 bases, with 4 bases between the two germline ends. CDR3 length: 13 residues.

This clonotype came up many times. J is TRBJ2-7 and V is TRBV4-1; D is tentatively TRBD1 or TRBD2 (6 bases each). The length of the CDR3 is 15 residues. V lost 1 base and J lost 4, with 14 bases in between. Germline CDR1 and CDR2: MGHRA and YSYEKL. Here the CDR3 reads CASSQGNGGLYEQYF. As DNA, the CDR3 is TGCGCCAGCAGCCAAGGGAACGGGGGCCTGTACGAGCAGTACTTC.

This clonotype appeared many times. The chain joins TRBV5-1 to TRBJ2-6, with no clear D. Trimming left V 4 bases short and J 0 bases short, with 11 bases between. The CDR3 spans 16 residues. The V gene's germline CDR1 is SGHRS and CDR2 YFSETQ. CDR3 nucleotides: TGCGCCAGCAGCCCTGAAGGCAGCTCTGGGGCCAACGTCCTGACTTTC. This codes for CASSPEGSSGANVLTF.

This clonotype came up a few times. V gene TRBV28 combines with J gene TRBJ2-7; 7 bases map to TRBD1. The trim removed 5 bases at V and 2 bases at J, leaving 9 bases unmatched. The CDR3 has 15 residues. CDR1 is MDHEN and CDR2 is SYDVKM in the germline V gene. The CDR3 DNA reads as TGTGCCAGCAGTCCTTTTGGGGACAGAGCCTACGAGCAGTACTTC. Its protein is CASSPFGDRAYEQYF.

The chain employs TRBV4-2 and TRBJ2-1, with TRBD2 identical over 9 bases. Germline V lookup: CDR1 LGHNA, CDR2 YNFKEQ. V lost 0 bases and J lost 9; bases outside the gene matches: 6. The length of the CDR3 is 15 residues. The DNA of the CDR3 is TGTGCCAGCAGCCAAGATTCTTCTAGCGGGGTTGAGCAGTTCTTC. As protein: CASSQDSSSGVEQFF.

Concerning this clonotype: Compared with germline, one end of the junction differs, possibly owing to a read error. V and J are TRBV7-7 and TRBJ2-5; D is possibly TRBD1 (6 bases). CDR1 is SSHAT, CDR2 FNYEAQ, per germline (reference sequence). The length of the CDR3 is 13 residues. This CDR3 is CASSFGRGETQYF. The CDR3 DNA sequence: TGTGCTAGCAGCTTTGGCAGGGGAGAGACCCAGTACTTC.

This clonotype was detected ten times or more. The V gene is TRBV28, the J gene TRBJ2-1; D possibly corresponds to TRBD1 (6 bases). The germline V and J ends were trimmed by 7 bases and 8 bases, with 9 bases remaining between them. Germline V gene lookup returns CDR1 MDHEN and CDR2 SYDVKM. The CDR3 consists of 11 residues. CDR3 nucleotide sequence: TGTGCCAGCAACAGGGCCGATGAGCAGTTCTTC. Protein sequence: CASNRADEQFF.

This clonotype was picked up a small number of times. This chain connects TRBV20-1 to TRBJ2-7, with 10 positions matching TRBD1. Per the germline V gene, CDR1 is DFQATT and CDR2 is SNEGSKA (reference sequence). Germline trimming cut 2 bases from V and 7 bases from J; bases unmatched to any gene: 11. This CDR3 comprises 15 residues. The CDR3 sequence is CSARWPGTGVTEQYF. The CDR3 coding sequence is TGCAGTGCTAGATGGCCGGGGACAGGGGTGACGGAGCAGTACTTC.

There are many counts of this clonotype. CDR3 sequence (DNA): TGTGCCAGCAGCCCACCGGGGGCGGGGGGATCCTACAATGAGCAGTTCTTC. The encoded protein is CASSPPGAGGSYNEQFF. The chain is built from TRBV7-8 and TRBJ2-1, with 8 bases matching TRBD2. The CDR3 extends over 17 amino acids. Germline V gene lookup returns CDR1 SGHVS and CDR2 FQNEAQ. Trimming cost V 5 bases and J 1 base; bases outside gene matches: 10.

CDR3 protein: CASSLSRGASGSPLHF. The CDR3 DNA is TGTGCCAGCAGCCTATCAAGGGGGGCATCAGGTTCACCCCTCCACTTT. The chain carries TRBV12-3 or TRBV12-4 and TRBJ1-6; weak D call: TRBD1 (6 bases). The ends were cut back, 6 bases at V and 9 bases at J, with 21 bases in the middle. The CDR3 spans 16 residues.

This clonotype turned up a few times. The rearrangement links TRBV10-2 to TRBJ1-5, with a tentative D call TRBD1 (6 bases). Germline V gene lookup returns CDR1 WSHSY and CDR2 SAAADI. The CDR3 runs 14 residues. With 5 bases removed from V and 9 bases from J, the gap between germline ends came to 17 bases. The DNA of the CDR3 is TGCGCCAGCAGTTCCGGGACACCCGTTATGCCCCAGCATTTT. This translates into CASSSGTPVMPQHF.

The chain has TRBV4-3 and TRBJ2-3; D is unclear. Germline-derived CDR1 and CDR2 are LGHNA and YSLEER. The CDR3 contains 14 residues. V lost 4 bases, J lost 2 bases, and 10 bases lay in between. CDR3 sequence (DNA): TGCGCCAGCAGCCGGAACAGTTTCACAGATACGCAGTATTTT. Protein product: CASSRNSFTDTQYF.

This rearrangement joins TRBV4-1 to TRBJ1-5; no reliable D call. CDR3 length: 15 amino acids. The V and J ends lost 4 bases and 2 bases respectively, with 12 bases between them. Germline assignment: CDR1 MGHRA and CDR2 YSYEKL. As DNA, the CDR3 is TGCGCCAGCAGCCGGCACCGGGATGGCAATCAGCCCCAGCATTTT. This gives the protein CASSRHRDGNQPQHF.